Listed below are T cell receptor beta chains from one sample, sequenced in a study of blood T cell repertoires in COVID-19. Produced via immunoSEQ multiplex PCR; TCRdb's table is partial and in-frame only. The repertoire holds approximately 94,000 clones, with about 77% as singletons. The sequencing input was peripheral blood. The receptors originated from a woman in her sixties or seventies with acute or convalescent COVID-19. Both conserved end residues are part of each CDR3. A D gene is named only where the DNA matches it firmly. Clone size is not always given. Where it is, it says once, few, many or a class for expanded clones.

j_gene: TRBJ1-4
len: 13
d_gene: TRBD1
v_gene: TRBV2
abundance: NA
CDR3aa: CASKWDREAKLFF
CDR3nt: TGTGCCAGCAAGTGGGACAGGGAGGCAAAACTGTTTTTT

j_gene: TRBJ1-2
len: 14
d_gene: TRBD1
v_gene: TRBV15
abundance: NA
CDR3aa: CATSRDAGTGVDTF
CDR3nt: TGTGCCACCAGCAGAGATGCCGGGACAGGGGTCGACACCTTC

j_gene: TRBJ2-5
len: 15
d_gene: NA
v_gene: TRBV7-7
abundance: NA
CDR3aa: CASSLVVQGGETQYF
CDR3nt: TGTGCCAGCAGCTTAGTAGTCCAGGGGGGAGAGACCCAGTACTTC

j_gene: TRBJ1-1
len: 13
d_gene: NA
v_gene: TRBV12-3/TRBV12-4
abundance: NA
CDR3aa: CASSLVSRTEAFF
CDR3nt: TGTGCCAGCAGTTTAGTGTCGCGGACTGAAGCTTTCTTT

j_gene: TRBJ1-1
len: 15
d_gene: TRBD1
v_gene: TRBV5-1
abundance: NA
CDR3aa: CASTPRQGSGAEAFF
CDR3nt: TGCGCCAGCACCCCCCGACAGGGCAGTGGGGCTGAAGCTTTCTTT

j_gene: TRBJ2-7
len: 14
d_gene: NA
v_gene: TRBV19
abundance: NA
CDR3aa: CASSPTFTSYEQYF
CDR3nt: TGTGCCAGTAGCCCGACATTTACCTCCTACGAGCAGTACTTC

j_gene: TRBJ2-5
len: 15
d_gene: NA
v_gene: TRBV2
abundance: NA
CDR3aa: CASSVGPGEGETQYF
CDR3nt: TGTGCCAGCAGTGTCGGCCCAGGGGAGGGGGAGACCCAGTACTTC

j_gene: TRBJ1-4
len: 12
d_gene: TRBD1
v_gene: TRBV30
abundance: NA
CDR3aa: CAWSPGETGPFF
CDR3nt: TGTGCCTGGAGTCCAGGGGAGACAGGGCCGTTTTTT

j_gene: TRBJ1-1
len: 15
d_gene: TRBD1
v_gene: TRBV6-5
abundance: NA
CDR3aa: CASSYWTGRGTEAFF
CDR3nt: TGTGCCAGCAGTTACTGGACAGGGCGGGGTACTGAAGCTTTCTTT

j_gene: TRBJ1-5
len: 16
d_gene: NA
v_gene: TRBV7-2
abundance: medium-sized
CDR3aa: CASSESTVTINQPQHF
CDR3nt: TGTGCCAGCAGCGAGTCGACAGTAACAATCAATCAGCCCCAGCATTTT

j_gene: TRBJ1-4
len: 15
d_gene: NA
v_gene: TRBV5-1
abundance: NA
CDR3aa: CASSLEPDRGEKLFF
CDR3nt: TGCGCCAGCAGCTTGGAGCCGGATAGGGGTGAAAAACTGTTTTTT

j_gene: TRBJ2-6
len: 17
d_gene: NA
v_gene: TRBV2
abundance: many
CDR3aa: CASSVGTPSSGANVLTF
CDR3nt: TGTGCCAGCAGTGTCGGGACACCGAGCTCTGGGGCCAACGTCCTGACTTTC

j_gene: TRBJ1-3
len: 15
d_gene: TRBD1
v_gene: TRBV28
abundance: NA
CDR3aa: CASSPTGGSGNTIYF
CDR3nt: TGTGCCAGCAGTCCTACAGGGGGTTCCGGAAACACCATATATTTT

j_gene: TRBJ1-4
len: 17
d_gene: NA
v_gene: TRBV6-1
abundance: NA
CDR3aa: CASSEVGRAATNEKLFF
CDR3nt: TGTGCCAGCAGTGAAGTCGGGAGGGCTGCAACTAATGAAAAACTGTTTTTT

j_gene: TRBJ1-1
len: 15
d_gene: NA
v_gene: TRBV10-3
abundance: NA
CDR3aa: CATSETPRGDTEAFF
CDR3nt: TGTGCCACATCCGAGACACCTCGGGGAGACACTGAAGCTTTCTTT

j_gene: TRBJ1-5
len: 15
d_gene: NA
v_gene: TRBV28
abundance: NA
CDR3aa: CASSSTAGGYQPQHF
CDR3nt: TGTGCCAGCAGTTCTACCGCGGGGGGTTATCAGCCCCAGCATTTT

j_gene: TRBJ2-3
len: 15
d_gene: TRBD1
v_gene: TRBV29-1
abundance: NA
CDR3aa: CSVDRDRGSTDTQYF
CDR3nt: TGCAGCGTTGATCGGGACAGGGGGAGCACAGATACGCAGTATTTT

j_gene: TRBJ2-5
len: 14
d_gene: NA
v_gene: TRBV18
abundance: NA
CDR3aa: CASSLSVNQETQYF
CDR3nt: TGTGCCAGCTCACTCTCAGTGAACCAAGAGACCCAGTACTTC

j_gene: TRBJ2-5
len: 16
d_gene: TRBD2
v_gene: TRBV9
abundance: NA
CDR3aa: CASSVTSGGPQETQYF
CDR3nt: TGTGCCAGCAGCGTAACTAGCGGGGGACCCCAAGAGACCCAGTACTTC

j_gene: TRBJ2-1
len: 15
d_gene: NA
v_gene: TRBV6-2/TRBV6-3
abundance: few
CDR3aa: CASSYSSRGSREQFF
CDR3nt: TGTGCCAGCAGTTACTCTTCCAGGGGATCTAGGGAGCAGTTCTTC

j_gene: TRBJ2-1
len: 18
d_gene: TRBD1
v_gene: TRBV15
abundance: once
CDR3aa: CATSSRGLQGSSYNEQFF
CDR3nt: TGTGCCACCAGCAGCAGGGGTTTACAGGGGAGCTCCTACAATGAGCAGTTCTTC

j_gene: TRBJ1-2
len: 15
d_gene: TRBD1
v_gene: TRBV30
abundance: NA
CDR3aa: CAWRDGPRGIYGYTF
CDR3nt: TGTGCCTGGAGGGACGGACCCAGGGGGATCTATGGCTACACCTTC

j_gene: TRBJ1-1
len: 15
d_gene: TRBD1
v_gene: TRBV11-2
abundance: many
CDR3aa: CAITGQGASGTEAFF
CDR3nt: TGTGCCATCACCGGACAGGGGGCCTCAGGGACTGAAGCTTTCTTT

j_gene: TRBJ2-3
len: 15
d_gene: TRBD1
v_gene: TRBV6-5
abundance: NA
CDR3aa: CASRALTGGRNTQYF
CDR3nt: TGTGCCAGCAGGGCGCTAACAGGGGGGAGAAATACGCAGTATTTT

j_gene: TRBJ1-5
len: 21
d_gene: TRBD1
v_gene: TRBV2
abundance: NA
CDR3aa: CASSEPSSALDRGYSNQPQHF
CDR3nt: TGTGCCAGCAGTGAACCCTCCTCGGCCCTGGACAGGGGATATAGCAATCAGCCCCAGCATTTT

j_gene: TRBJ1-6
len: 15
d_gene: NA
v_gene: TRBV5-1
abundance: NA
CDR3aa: CASSLPGLSDSPLHF
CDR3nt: TGCGCCAGCAGCTTACCAGGTCTTTCGGATTCACCCCTCCACTTT

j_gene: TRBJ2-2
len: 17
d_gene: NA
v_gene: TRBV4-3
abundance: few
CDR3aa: CASSQARRTANTGELFF
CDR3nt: TGCGCCAGCAGCCAAGCTCGGAGGACGGCAAACACCGGGGAGCTGTTTTTT

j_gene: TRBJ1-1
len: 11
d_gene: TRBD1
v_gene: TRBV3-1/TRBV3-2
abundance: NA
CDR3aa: CASSPGTGILF
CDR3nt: TGTGCCAGCAGCCCGGGGACAGGGATCCTCTTT

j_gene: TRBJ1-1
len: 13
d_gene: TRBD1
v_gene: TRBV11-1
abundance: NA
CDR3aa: CASRGQGHTEAFF
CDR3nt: TGTGCCAGCAGGGGACAGGGCCACACTGAAGCTTTCTTT

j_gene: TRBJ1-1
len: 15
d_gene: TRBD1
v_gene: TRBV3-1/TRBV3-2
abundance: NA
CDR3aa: CASSHGGTGGFEAFF
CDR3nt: TGTGCCAGCAGTCACGGAGGGACAGGGGGGTTTGAAGCTTTCTTT

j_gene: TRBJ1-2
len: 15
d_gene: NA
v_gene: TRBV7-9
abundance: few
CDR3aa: CASSLSAAGVDGYTF
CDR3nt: TGTGCCAGCAGCTTGTCAGCGGCGGGTGTGGATGGCTACACCTTC

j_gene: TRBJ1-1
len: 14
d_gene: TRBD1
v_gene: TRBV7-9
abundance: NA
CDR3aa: CASSYQGAGTEAFF
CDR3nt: TGTGCCAGCAGCTATCAGGGGGCAGGCACTGAAGCTTTCTTT

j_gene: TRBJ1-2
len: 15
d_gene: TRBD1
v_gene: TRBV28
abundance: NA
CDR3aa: CASSPIQGEVYGYTF
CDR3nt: TGTGCCAGCAGTCCGATACAGGGGGAGGTCTATGGCTACACCTTC

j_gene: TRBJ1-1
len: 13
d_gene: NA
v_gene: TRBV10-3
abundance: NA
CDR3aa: CAITFNLDTEAFF
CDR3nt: TGTGCCATCACCTTTAATCTGGACACCGAAGCTTTCTTT

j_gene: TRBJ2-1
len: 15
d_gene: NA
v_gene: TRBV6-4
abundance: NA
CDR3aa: CASSDSGRAKDEQFF
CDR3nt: TGTGCCAGCAGTGACTCAGGCAGGGCCAAGGATGAGCAGTTCTTC

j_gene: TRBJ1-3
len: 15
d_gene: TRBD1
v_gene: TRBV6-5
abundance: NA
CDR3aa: CASRMTGGSGNTIYF
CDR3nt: TGTGCCAGCAGGATGACAGGGGGCTCTGGAAACACCATATATTTT

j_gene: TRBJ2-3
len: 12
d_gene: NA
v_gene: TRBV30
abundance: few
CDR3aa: CAWSVSVDTQYF
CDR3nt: TGTGCCTGGAGTGTATCAGTAGATACGCAGTATTTT

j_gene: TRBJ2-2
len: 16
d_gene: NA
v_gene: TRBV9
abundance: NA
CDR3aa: CASSSRGTANTGELFF
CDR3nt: TGTGCCAGCAGCTCCCGGGGGACCGCGAACACCGGGGAGCTGTTTTTT

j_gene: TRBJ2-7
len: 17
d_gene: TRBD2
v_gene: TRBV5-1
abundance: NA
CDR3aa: CASSSTGTSGPAGEQYF
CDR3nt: TGCGCCAGCAGCTCCACCGGGACTAGCGGGCCGGCGGGAGAGCAGTACTTC

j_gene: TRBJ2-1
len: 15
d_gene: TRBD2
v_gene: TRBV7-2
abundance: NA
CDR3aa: CASSFSSGGRDEQFF
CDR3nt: TGTGCCAGCAGCTTCTCTAGCGGGGGTAGGGATGAGCAGTTCTTC

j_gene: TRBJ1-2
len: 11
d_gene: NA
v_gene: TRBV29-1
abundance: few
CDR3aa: CSVADGVGYTF
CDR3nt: TGCAGCGTTGCTGACGGGGTCGGCTACACCTTC

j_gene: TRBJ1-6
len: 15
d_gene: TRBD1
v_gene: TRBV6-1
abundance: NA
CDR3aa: CASSESTGGNSPLHF
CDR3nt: TGTGCCAGCAGTGAATCGACAGGGGGTAATTCACCCCTCCACTTT

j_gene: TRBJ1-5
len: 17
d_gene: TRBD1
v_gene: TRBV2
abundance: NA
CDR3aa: CASRGTGGGFVDQPQHF
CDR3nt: TGTGCCAGCAGGGGGACAGGGGGCGGATTTGTGGATCAGCCCCAGCATTTT

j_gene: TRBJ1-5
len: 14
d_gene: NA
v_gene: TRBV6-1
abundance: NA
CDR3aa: CASSEQTDYQPQHF
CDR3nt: TGTGCCAGCAGTGAACAGACAGATTATCAGCCCCAGCATTTT

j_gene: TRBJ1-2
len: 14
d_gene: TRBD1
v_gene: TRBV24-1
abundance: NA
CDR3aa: CATSDPGQGSGYTF
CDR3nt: TGTGCCACCAGTGACCCGGGACAGGGGAGCGGCTACACCTTC

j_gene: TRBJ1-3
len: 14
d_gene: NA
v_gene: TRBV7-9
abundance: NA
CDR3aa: CASSSHLSGNTIYF
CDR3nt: TGTGCCAGCAGCTCACACCTCTCTGGAAACACCATATATTTT

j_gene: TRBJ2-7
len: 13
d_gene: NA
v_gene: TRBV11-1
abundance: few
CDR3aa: CASSHGGPYEQYF
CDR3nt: TGTGCCAGCAGCCACGGGGGACCCTACGAGCAGTACTTC

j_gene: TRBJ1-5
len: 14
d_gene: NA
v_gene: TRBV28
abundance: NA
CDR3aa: CASSFWASNQPQHF
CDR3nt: TGTGCCAGCAGTTTTTGGGCCTCGAATCAGCCCCAGCATTTT

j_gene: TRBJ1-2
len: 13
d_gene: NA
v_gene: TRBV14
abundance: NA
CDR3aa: CASSPNRHYGYTF
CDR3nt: TGTGCCAGCAGCCCGAACAGGCACTATGGCTACACCTTC

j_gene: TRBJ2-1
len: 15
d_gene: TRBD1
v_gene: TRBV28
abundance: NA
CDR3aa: CASSSGTGSFNEQFF
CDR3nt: TGTGCCAGCAGTTCCGGGACAGGGTCCTTCAATGAGCAGTTCTTC

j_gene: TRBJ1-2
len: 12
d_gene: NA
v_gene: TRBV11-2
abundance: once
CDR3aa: CASSQDHYGYTF
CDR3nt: TGTGCCAGCAGCCAGGATCACTATGGCTACACCTTC

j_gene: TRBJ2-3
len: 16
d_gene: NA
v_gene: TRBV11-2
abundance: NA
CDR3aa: CASSFSEGRGADTQYF
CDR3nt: TGTGCCAGCAGCTTTAGCGAAGGGAGGGGGGCAGATACGCAGTATTTT

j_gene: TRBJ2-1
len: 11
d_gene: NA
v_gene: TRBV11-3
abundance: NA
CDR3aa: CASGWGDEQFF
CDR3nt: TGTGCCAGCGGATGGGGGGATGAGCAGTTCTTC

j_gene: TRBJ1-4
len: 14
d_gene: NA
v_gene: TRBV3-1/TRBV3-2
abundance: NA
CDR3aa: CASSQGDRSRSLFF
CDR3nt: TGTGCCAGCAGCCAAGGTGATCGTAGCAGAAGCCTGTTTTTT

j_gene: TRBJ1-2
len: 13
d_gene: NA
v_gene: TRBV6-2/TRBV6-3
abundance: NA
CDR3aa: CASSHPGLGSHTF
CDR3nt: TGTGCCAGCAGCCACCCAGGGTTGGGGTCCCACACCTTC